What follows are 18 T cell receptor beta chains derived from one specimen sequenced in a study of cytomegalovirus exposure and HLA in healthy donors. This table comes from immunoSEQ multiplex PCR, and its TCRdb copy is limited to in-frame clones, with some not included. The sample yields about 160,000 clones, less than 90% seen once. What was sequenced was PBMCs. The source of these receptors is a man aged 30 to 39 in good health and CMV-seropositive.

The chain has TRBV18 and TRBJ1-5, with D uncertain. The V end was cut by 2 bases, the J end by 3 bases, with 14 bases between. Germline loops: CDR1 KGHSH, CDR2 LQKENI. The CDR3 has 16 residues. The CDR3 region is CASSPGSPGDNQPQHF. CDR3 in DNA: TGTGCCAGCTCACCAGGGAGCCCTGGGGACAATCAGCCCCAGCATTTT.

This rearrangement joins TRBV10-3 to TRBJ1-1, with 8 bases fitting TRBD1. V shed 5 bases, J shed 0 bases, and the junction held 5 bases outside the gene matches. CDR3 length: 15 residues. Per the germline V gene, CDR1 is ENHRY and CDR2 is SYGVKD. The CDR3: CAISPTTGVNTEAFF. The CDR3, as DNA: TGTGCCATCAGTCCGACGACAGGGGTGAACACTGAAGCTTTCTTT.

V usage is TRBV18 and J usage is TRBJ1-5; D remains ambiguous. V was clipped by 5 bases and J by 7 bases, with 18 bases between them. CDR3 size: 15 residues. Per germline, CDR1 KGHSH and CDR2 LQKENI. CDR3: CASSETGKSGQPQHF. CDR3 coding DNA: TGTGCCAGCTCAGAAACCGGGAAGTCCGGGCAGCCCCAGCATTTT. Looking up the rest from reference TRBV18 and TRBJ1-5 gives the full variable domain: NAGVMQNPRHLVRRRGQEARLRCSPMKGHSHVYWYRQLPEEGLKFMVYLQKENIIDESGMPKERFSAEFPKEGPSILRIQQVVRGDSAAYFCASSETGKSGQPQHFGDGTRLSIL.

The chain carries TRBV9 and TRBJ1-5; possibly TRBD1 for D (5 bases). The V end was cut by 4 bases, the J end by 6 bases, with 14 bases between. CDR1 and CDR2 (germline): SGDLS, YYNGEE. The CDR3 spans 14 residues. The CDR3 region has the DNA TGTGCCAGCAGCCCTGGGGGGGGTGGTCAGCCCCAGCATTTT. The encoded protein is CASSPGGGGQPQHF.

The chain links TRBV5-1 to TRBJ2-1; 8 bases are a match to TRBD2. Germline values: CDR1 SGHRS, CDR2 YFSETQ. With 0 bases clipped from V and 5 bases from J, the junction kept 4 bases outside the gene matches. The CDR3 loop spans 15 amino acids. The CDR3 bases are TGCGCCAGCAGCTTGGCACTAGCGGAGGACAATGAGCAGTTCTTC. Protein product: CASSLALAEDNEQFF.

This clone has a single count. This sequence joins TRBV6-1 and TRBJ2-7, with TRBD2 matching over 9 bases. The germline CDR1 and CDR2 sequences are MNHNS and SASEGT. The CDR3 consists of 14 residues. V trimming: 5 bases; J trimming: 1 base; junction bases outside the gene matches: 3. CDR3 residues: CASSRSGSSYEQYF. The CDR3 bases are TGTGCCAGCAGTCGTAGCGGGAGTTCCTACGAGCAGTACTTC.

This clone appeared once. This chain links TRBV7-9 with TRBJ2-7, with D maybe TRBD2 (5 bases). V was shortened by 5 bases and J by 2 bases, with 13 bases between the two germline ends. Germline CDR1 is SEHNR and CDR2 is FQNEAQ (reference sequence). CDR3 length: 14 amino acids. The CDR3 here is CASSLRGDAYEQYF. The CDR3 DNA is TGTGCCAGCAGCCTACGGGGAGACGCCTACGAGCAGTACTTC.

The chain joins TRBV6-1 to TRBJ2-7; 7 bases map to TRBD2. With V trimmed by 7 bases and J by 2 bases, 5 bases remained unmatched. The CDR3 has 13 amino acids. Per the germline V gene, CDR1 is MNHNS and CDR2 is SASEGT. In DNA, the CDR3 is TGTGCCAGCACCCCTAGCGGCCCCTACGAGCAGTACTTC. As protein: CASTPSGPYEQYF.

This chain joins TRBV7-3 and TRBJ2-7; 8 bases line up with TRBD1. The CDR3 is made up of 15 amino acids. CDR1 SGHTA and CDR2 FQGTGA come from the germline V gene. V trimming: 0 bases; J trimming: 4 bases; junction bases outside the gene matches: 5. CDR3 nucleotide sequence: TGTGCCAGCAGCTTAACGGGGACAGGTTTGTACGAGCAGTACTTC. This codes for CASSLTGTGLYEQYF.

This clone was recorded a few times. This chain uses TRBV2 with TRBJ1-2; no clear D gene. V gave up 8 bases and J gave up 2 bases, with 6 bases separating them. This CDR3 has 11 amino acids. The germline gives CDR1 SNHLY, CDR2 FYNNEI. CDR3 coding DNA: TGTGCCAGCGGCTTAAACTATGGCTACACCTTC. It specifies CASGLNYGYTF.

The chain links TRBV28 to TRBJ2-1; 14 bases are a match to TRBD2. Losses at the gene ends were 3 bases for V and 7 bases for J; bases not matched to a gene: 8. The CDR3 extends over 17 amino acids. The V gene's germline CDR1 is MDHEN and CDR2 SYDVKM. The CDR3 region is CASSFGGGTSGRNEQFF. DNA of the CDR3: TGTGCCAGCAGTTTTGGCGGCGGGACTAGCGGGAGAAATGAGCAGTTCTTC.

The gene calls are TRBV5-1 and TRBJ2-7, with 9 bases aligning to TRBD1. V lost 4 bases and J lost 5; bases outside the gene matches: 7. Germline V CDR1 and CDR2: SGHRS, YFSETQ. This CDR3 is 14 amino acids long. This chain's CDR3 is CASSRGQGDNEQYF. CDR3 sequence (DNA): TGCGCCAGCAGCAGGGGACAGGGAGACAACGAGCAGTACTTC.

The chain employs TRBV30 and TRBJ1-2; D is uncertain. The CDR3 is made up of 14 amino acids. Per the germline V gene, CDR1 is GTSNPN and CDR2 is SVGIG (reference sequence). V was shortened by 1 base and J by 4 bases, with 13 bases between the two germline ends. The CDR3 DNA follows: TGTGCCTGGAGTGAAGGACTGCTGCCCTATGGCTACACCTTC. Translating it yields CAWSEGLLPYGYTF.

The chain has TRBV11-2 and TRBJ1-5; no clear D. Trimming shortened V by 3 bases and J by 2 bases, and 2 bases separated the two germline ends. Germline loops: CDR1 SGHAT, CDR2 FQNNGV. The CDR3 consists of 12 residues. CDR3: CASSFGNQPQHF. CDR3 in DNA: TGTGCCAGCAGCTTCGGCAATCAGCCCCAGCATTTT.

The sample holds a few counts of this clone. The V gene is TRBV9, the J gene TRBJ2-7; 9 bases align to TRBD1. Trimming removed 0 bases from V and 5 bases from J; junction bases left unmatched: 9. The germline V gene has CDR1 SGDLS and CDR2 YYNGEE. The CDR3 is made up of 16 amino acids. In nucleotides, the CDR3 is TGTGCCAGCAGCGTAGATCTTACAGGGGGCACGGACGAGCAGTACTTC. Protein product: CASSVDLTGGTDEQYF.

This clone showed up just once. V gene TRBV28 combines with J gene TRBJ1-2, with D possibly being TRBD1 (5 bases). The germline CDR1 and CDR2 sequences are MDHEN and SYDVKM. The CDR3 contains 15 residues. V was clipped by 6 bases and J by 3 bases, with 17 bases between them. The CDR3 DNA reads TGTGCCAGCAGCCCCATAGTGGGGCCTTACTATGGCTACACCTTC. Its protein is CASSPIVGPYYGYTF.

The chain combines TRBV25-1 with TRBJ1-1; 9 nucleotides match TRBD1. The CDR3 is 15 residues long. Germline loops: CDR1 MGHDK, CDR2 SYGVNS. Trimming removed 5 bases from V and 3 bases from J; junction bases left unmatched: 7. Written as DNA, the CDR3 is TGTGCCAGCAGTCTCCAGGGACAGGGCTACACTGAAGCTTTCTTT. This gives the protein CASSLQGQGYTEAFF. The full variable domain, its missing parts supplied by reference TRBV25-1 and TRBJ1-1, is EADIYQTPRYLVIGTGKKITLECSQTMGHDKMYWYQQDPGMELHLIHYSYGVNSTEKGDLSSESTVSRIRTEHFPLTLESARPSHTSQYLCASSLQGQGYTEAFFGQGTRLTVV.

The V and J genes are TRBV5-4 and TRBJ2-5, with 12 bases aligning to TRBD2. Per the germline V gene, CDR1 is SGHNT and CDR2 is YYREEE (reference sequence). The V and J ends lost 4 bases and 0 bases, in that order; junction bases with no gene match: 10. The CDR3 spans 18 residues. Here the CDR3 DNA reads TGTGCCAGCAGCCCCGGGACTAGCGGGTCCCGGTACCAAGAGACCCAGTACTTC. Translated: CASSPGTSGSRYQETQYF.